The 27 T cell receptor beta chains listed next were all sequenced from one sample in a study of cytomegalovirus exposure and HLA in healthy donors. This PCR relied on a set of 60 Vbeta primers and 13 Jbeta primers. Some clones are missing from TCRdb's copy, which holds only in-frame ones; the method was immunoSEQ multiplex PCR. The sample yields about 200,000 clones, about four fifths seen once. Input material: PBMCs. These TCRs come from a man aged 25-40 years in good health and CMV-seronegative.

The gene calls are TRBV19 and TRBJ2-5; D possibly corresponds to TRBD1 (5 bases). This CDR3 spans 14 amino acids. Trimming shortened V by 9 bases and J by 4 bases, and 18 bases separated the two germline ends. The germline V gene encodes CDR1 LNHDA and CDR2 SQIVND (reference sequence). The CDR3 coding sequence is TGTGCCAGCACCCCGACCGTAAGGGGAGAGACCCAGTACTTC. This codes for CASTPTVRGETQYF. Together with reference TRBV19 and TRBJ2-5, the CDR3 gives the full variable domain: DGGITQSPKYLFRKEGQNVTLSCEQNLNHDAMYWYRQDPGQGLRLIYYSQIVNDFQKGDIAEGYSVSREKKESFPLTVTSAQKNPTAFYLCASTPTVRGETQYFGPGTRLLVL.

This clone showed up just a few times. The V call is TRBV7-9, the J call TRBJ1-1; D is possibly TRBD1 (5 bases). CDR1 and CDR2 from the germline V gene are SEHNR and FQNEAQ (reference sequence). Between the trimmed V and J ends, which lost 2 bases and 6 bases, there was a span of 13 bases. CDR3 size: 14 residues. CDR3 DNA sequence: TGTGCCAGCAGCTTAAAGGGGATCGGCGCTGAAGCTTTCTTT. Amino acid sequence: CASSLKGIGAEAFF.

The chain combines TRBV6-6 with TRBJ1-5; perhaps TRBD1 as D (5 bases). Trimming pared 4 bases from V and 3 bases from J, leaving 13 bases between. CDR3 length: 15 residues. CDR1 MNHNY and CDR2 SVGAGI come from the germline V gene (reference sequence). The CDR3 sequence is CASSSARGSNQPQHF. CDR3 sequence (DNA): TGTGCCAGCAGTTCGGCAAGGGGATCCAATCAGCCCCAGCATTTT.

The J gene is TRBJ2-5, the V gene TRBV7-6; D not resolved. Per the germline V gene, CDR1 is SGHVS and CDR2 is FNYEAQ. The CDR3 length is 13 residues. V was shortened by 0 bases and J by 4 bases, with 6 bases between the two germline ends. The CDR3 nucleotides read TGTGCCAGCAGCTTAGCCCTAAGAGAGACCCAGTACTTC. Residues: CASSLALRETQYF. The complete variable domain, with remaining parts taken from reference TRBV7-6 and TRBJ2-5, reads GAGVSQSPRYKVTKRGQDVALRCDPISGHVSLYWYRQALGQGPEFLTYFNYEAQQDKSGLPNDRFSAERPEGSISTLTIQRTEQRDSAMYRCASSLALRETQYFGPGTRLLVL.

V gene TRBV28 combines with J gene TRBJ2-7, with D maybe TRBD1 (7 bases). The CDR3 is made up of 14 amino acids. Germline V gene lookup returns CDR1 MDHEN and CDR2 SYDVKM. Trimming took off 2 bases at V and 7 bases at J, with 15 bases between the two ends. CDR3 nucleotide sequence: TGTGCCAGCAGTTTAGGCTCAGGGGGGAGGGAGCAGTACTTC. Translation gives CASSLGSGGREQYF.

The V and J genes are TRBV6-5 and TRBJ2-3, with 11 bases that match TRBD2. There are 16 residues in the CDR3. Germline V gene data show CDR1 as MNHEY and CDR2 as SVGAGI. Losses at the gene ends were 4 bases for V and 5 bases for J; bases not matched to a gene: 8. The CDR3: CASSFSGGAFGDTQYF. CDR3 nucleotides: TGTGCCAGCAGTTTTAGCGGGGGGGCATTTGGAGATACGCAGTATTTT.

CDR3 sequence: CASSRATGENSPLHF. The CDR3, as DNA: TGTGCCAGTAGTAGGGCGACAGGGGAAAATTCACCCCTCCACTTT. The genes are TRBV19 and TRBJ1-6; TRBD1 agrees at 8 bases. The ends lost 4 bases at V and 7 bases at J; junction bases unmatched: 6. Germline V gene lookup returns CDR1 LNHDA and CDR2 SQIVND (reference sequence). The CDR3 contains 15 residues.

The chain is built from TRBV6-5 and TRBJ2-5, with 7 bases matching TRBD1. The assigned J gene may be wrong: the sequence end matches TRBJ2-7 better. There are 13 residues in the CDR3. The V gene's germline CDR1 is MNHEY and CDR2 SVGAGI. The DNA of the CDR3 is TGTGCCAGTCGAGGGGGCACCGGCTACGAGCAGTACTTC. Translated: CASRGGTGYEQYF.

The chain recombines TRBV5-1 with TRBJ2-5; 10 bases align to TRBD2. Germline trimming cut 2 bases from V and 3 bases from J; bases unmatched to any gene: 1. CDR1 is SGHRS, CDR2 YFSETQ, per germline. This CDR3 contains 14 residues. The CDR3, as DNA: TGCGCCAGCAGCTTACTAGCGGGAAAAGAGACCCAGTACTTC. Encoded protein: CASSLLAGKETQYF.

The count of this clone is one. The V gene is TRBV6-5, the J gene TRBJ1-1, with 9 bases aligning to TRBD1. Germline CDR1 reads MNHEY; CDR2 reads SVGAGI. The CDR3 runs to 14 residues. The ends lost 4 bases at V and 3 bases at J; junction bases unmatched: 3. DNA for the CDR3: TGTGCCAGCAGTTGGGACAGGGAGGACACTGAAGCTTTCTTT. It codes for CASSWDREDTEAFF.

The V and J genes are TRBV18 and TRBJ2-7; 7 nucleotides align to TRBD1. The CDR3 loop spans 13 amino acids. The trim removed 8 bases at V and 3 bases at J, leaving 7 bases unmatched. In germline, CDR1 is KGHSH, CDR2 LQKENI. The CDR3 region has the DNA TGTGCCAGCGGTCGGACAGGAGACTACGAGCAGTACTTC. It codes for CASGRTGDYEQYF. Complete variable domain (other parts from reference TRBV18 and TRBJ2-7): NAGVMQNPRHLVRRRGQEARLRCSPMKGHSHVYWYRQLPEEGLKFMVYLQKENIIDESGMPKERFSAEFPKEGPSILRIQQVVRGDSAAYFCASGRTGDYEQYFGPGTRLTVT.

The chain uses TRBV27 and TRBJ2-7; D might be TRBD1 (5 bases). Germline V CDR1 and CDR2: MNHEY, SMNVEV (reference sequence). Trimming stripped 6 bases from V and 2 bases from J, with 23 bases between. CDR3 length: 17 amino acids. This CDR3 is CASSRWGGRPSAYEQYF. Here the CDR3 DNA reads TGTGCCAGCAGCCGATGGGGCGGACGTCCTTCTGCCTACGAGCAGTACTTC.

This clone was recorded a few times. The chain combines TRBV5-1 with TRBJ2-1; tentatively, D is TRBD1 (5 bases). Germline CDR1 SGHRS, CDR2 YFSETQ. The CDR3 extends over 14 amino acids. Trimming shortened V by 4 bases and J by 6 bases, and 14 bases separated the two germline ends. CDR3 nucleotides: TGCGCCAGCAGCGGCGTAGGGGTTTCCAATGAGCAGTTCTTC. Translated: CASSGVGVSNEQFF. The entire variable domain, with the rest obtained from reference TRBV5-1 and TRBJ2-1, is as follows: KAGVTQTPRYLIKTRGQQVTLSCSPISGHRSVSWYQQTPGQGLQFLFEYFSETQRNKGNFPGRFSGRQFSNSRSEMNVSTLELGDSALYLCASSGVGVSNEQFFGPGTRLTVL.

The chain employs TRBV6-1 and TRBJ2-7; 9 nucleotides align to TRBD1. The germline V gene encodes CDR1 MNHNS and CDR2 SASEGT. CDR3 size: 16 residues. J was trimmed by 2 bases and V by 4 bases; bases with no gene match: 9. The CDR3 nucleotides are TGTGCCAGCAGTGTGATACCGGGACAGGGACCCTACGAGCAGTACTTC. Amino acids: CASSVIPGQGPYEQYF.

The CDR3 region is CASSSRDEQYF. The DNA for the CDR3 is TGTGCCAGCAGCTCCAGGGACGAGCAGTACTTC. The rearrangement uses TRBV5-8 and TRBJ2-7; D is perhaps TRBD1 (5 bases). Germline CDR1 reads SGHTS; CDR2 reads YDEGEE. This CDR3 contains 11 residues. Trimming took off 3 bases at V and 5 bases at J, with 6 bases between the two ends.

The chain couples TRBV2 to TRBJ2-3, with 7 nucleotides matching TRBD2. With V trimmed by 4 bases and J by 0 bases, 13 bases remained unmatched. Germline CDR1 SNHLY, CDR2 FYNNEI. This CDR3 comprises 18 residues. This CDR3 reads CASSVAGAADPSTDTQYF. CDR3 coding DNA: TGTGCCAGCAGTGTGGCGGGAGCAGCAGATCCTAGCACAGATACGCAGTATTTT.

The chain recombines TRBV27 with TRBJ2-7; D perhaps matches TRBD1 (5 bases). V was trimmed by 11 bases and J by 3 bases, leaving 11 bases between them. The CDR3 length is 11 residues. Germline V gives CDR1 MNHEY, CDR2 SMNVEV (reference sequence). This chain's CDR3 is CASGQGYEQYF. For the CDR3, the DNA is TGTGCCTCAGGGCAGGGCTACGAGCAGTACTTC.

The chain combines TRBV5-6 with TRBJ2-3, with 8 bases matching TRBD1. Germline CDR1 and CDR2: SGHDT and YYEEEE. Trimming removed 6 bases from V and 1 base from J; junction bases left unmatched: 10. The CDR3 is 16 amino acids. CDR3 in amino acids: CASTSSKGQGTDTQYF. The CDR3 DNA is TGTGCCAGCACCAGCTCGAAGGGACAGGGCACAGATACGCAGTATTTT.

This clone showed up just a few times. This chain links TRBV28 with TRBJ1-1; D uncertain. Germline CDR1 is MDHEN and CDR2 is SYDVKM. V dropped 3 bases and J dropped 5 bases, with 13 bases sitting between them. There are 14 residues in the CDR3. CDR3 residues: CASSFSPSGTEAFF. The CDR3 region has the DNA TGTGCCAGCAGTTTTAGTCCCTCGGGTACTGAAGCTTTCTTT.

The V and J genes are TRBV15 and TRBJ2-1, with TRBD1 identical over 9 bases. J lost 0 bases, V lost 4 bases, and 10 bases had no gene match. Germline V gene sequence: CDR1 LNHNV, CDR2 YYDKDF (reference sequence). CDR3 length equals 18 residues. CDR3 sequence: CATSIPGQGQGSYNEQFF. DNA for the CDR3: TGTGCCACCAGCATTCCGGGACAGGGTCAGGGCTCCTACAATGAGCAGTTCTTC.

Points on this clone: A junction boundary mismatches the germline segment, possibly from a read error. This chain connects TRBV6-5 to TRBJ2-5; TRBD1 might be the D (6 bases). Germline loops: CDR1 MNHEY, CDR2 SVGAGI. CDR3 length: 13 amino acids. The CDR3 DNA sequence: TGTGCCAACAGTGCGACAGGTACTGTCAAGCAGTACTTC. It yields the protein CANSATGTVKQYF.

V and J are TRBV5-1 and TRBJ1-5; D uncertain. The CDR3 length is 12 residues. Between the trimmed V and J ends, which lost 4 bases and 7 bases, there was a span of 9 bases. Germline V gene sequence: CDR1 SGHRS, CDR2 YFSETQ. The CDR3 nucleotides read TGCGCCAGCAGCGACCTCGGGCAGCCCCAGCATTTT. Its translation is CASSDLGQPQHF.

V is TRBV10-3 and J is TRBJ1-1; 7 bases fit TRBD1. The CDR3 is made up of 14 amino acids. CDR1 and CDR2 (germline): ENHRY, SYGVKD. With 5 bases clipped from V and 3 bases from J, the junction kept 6 bases outside the gene matches. The CDR3 bases are TGTGCCATCAGTAGGGACAGTTCTTACACTGAAGCTTTCTTT. This encodes CAISRDSSYTEAFF.

The rearrangement joins TRBV5-1 to TRBJ1-1, with D hard to call. CDR3 length: 15 residues. V was clipped by 0 bases and J by 1 base, with 10 bases between them. In germline, CDR1 is SGHRS, CDR2 YFSETQ. In DNA form, the CDR3 reads TGCGCCAGCAGCTTGGGGGCGGGGAAGAACACTGAAGCTTTCTTT. This gives the protein CASSLGAGKNTEAFF.

The genes are TRBV7-8 and TRBJ1-1; D is undetermined. V was pared by 6 bases and J by 0 bases, with 17 bases between. The CDR3 runs 16 residues. The germline CDR1 and CDR2 sequences are SGHVS and FQNEAQ. The DNA of the CDR3 is TGTGCCAGCAGTCCACGTTTAAGAGGGTTGAACACTGAAGCTTTCTTT. Protein sequence: CASSPRLRGLNTEAFF.

V is TRBV5-4 and J is TRBJ1-3; 10 bases match TRBD1. Trimming removed 1 base from V and 5 bases from J; junction bases left unmatched: 6. Germline values: CDR1 SGHNT, CDR2 YYREEE (reference sequence). This CDR3 has 16 residues. The chain's CDR3 is CASSLIGQGDRNTIYF. CDR3 coding DNA: TGTGCCAGCAGCTTGATCGGACAGGGGGACCGAAACACCATATATTTT. The entire variable domain, with the rest obtained from reference TRBV5-4 and TRBJ1-3, is as follows: ETGVTQSPTHLIKTRGQQVTLRCSSQSGHNTVSWYQQALGQGPQFIFQYYREEENGRGNFPPRFSGLQFPNYSSELNVNALELDDSALYLCASSLIGQGDRNTIYFGEGSWLTVV.

The CDR3 sequence: CASSQGVSGALAEAFF. CDR3 sequence (DNA): TGCGCCAGCAGCCAGGGGGTTTCAGGGGCCCTTGCTGAAGCTTTCTTT. This rearrangement joins TRBV4-1 to TRBJ1-1; possibly TRBD1 for D (6 bases). The CDR3 runs 16 residues. The V gene's germline CDR1 is MGHRA and CDR2 YSYEKL. Trimming took off 3 bases at V and 6 bases at J, with 20 bases between the two ends.